The clone carrying this T cell receptor beta chain was observed once. Antigen unknown. V was shortened by 6 bases and J by 6 bases, with 12 bases between the two germline ends. Germline V gene lookup returns CDR1 SNHLY and CDR2 FYNNEI. The CDR3 length is 12 residues. These data are taken from a study of OX40 agonist ivuxolimab in advanced cancers. Sequenced by immunoSEQ multiplex PCR; TCRdb stores in-frame clones only, minus some. This table holds about 67,000 clones, roughly nine tenths found once. Study-level results: Averaging showed that CD8+ T cells had more expanded clones than CD4+ did.

The sequenced sample was CD4+ or CD8+ T cells sorted from blood, obtained in a trial of the OX40 agonist ivuxolimab. The clonotype originates from an adult with an advanced solid tumor such as melanoma, head and neck, liver or kidney cancer. V and J are TRBV2 and TRBJ2-7, with D unclear. Written as DNA, the CDR3 is TGTGCCAGCAGGCTAGTACTGATCGAGCAGTACTTC. Protein sequence: CASRLVLIEQYF. The complete variable domain, with remaining parts taken from reference TRBV2 and TRBJ2-7, reads EPEVTQTPSHQVTQMGQEVILRCVPISNHLYFYWYRQILGQKVEFLVSFYNNEISEKSEIFDDQFSVERPDGSNFTLKIRSTKLEDSAMYFCASRLVLIEQYFGPGTRLTVT.